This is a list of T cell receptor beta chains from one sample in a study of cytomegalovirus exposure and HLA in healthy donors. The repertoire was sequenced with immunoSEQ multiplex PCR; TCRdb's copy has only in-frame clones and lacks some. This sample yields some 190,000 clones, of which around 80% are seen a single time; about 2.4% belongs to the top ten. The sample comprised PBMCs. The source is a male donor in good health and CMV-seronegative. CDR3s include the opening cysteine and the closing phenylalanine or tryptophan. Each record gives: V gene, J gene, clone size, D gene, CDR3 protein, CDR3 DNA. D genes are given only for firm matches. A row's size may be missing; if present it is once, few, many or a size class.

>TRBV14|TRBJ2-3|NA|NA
CASSQDGGQPRTDTQYF
TGTGCCAGCAGCCAAGATGGAGGACAGCCACGCACAGATACGCAGTATTTT
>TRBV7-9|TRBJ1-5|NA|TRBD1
CASSSGRTGPNQPQHF
TGTGCCAGCAGCTCAGGACGGACAGGGCCAAATCAGCCCCAGCATTTT
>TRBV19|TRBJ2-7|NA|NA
CASSQGGDSYEQYF
TGTGCCAGTAGTCAGGGGGGTGACTCCTACGAGCAGTACTTC
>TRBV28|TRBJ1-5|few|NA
CASSLQGRVSNQPQHF
TGTGCCAGCAGTTTGCAGGGTCGGGTTAGCAATCAGCCCCAGCATTTT
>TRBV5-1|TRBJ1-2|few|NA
CASSLDSYGYTF
TGCGCCAGCAGCCTTGACAGTTATGGCTACACCTTC
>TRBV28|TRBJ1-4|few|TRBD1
CASSPLQGAGEKLFF
TGTGCCAGCAGTCCTTTACAGGGGGCGGGTGAAAAACTGTTTTTT
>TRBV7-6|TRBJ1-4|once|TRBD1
CASSSTGSGEKLFF
TGTGCCAGCAGCTCGACAGGGTCGGGAGAAAAACTGTTTTTT
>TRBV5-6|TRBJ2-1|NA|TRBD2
CASSLGLAGGREQFF
TGTGCCAGCAGCCTAGGACTAGCGGGGGGCCGGGAGCAGTTCTTC
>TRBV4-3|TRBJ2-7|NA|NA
CASSQDPPGGAIDEQYF
TGCGCCAGCAGCCAAGACCCCCCCGGCGGGGCAATCGACGAGCAGTACTTC
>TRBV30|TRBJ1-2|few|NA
CAWKGGARTDGYTF
TGTGCCTGGAAAGGGGGGGCGCGGACCGATGGCTACACCTTC
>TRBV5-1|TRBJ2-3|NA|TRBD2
CASSLGTSGSSTDTQYF
TGCGCCAGCAGCTTGGGGACTAGCGGGAGTAGCACAGATACGCAGTATTTT
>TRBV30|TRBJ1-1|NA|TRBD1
CAWSTGQAYTEAFF
TGTGCCTGGAGTACGGGACAGGCTTACACTGAAGCTTTCTTT
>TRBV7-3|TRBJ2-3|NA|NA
CASSLTGTRETDTQYF
TGTGCCAGCAGCTTAACTGGGACTCGAGAAACAGATACGCAGTATTTT
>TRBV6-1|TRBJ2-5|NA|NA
CASSGTPGETQYF
TGTGCCAGCAGTGGAACCCCCGGAGAGACCCAGTACTTC
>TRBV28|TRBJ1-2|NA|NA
CASSLPGEVYGYTF
TGTGCCAGCAGTTTACCAGGGGAAGTCTATGGCTACACCTTC
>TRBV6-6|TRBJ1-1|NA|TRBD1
CASSPGPSNRGEAFF
TGTGCCAGCAGCCCAGGCCCCTCGAACAGGGGTGAAGCTTTCTTT
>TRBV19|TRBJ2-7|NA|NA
CASSISLRYEQYF
TGTGCCAGTAGTATATCCCTTCGCTACGAGCAGTACTTC
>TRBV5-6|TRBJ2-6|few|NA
CASSLSSMRGANVLTF
TGTGCCAGCAGCTTGAGTAGTATGAGAGGGGCCAACGTCCTGACTTTC
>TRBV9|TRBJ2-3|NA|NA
CASSVDSFSTDTQYF
TGTGCCAGCAGCGTAGATAGCTTTAGCACAGATACGCAGTATTTT
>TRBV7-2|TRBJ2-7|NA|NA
CASSLLRAGGLSYEQYF
TGTGCCAGCAGCCTGTTGCGTGCTGGAGGGCTATCCTACGAGCAGTACTTC